Following are 18 T cell receptor beta chains from one sample sequenced in a study of identical twins. Via MiXCR, TCRdb re-called the 5' RACE reads, giving one row per CDR3 protein. The table has roughly 1.6 million distinct CDR3 sequences, roughly 35% seen once. The sequenced sample consisted of cord blood. These receptors originate from a newborn girl in good health.

The chain uses TRBV28 and TRBJ2-3; 8 bases match TRBD2. This CDR3 has 13 residues. The ends lost 5 bases at V and 6 bases at J; junction bases unmatched: 4. Germline values: CDR1 MDHEN, CDR2 SYDVKM. This CDR3 is CASSSGSMDTQYF. For the CDR3, the DNA is TGTGCCAGCAGTAGCGGGAGTATGGATACGCAGTATTTT.

The CDR3 DNA reads as TGTGCCAGCAGACCCAGACAGGGCCGCACAGATACGCAGTATTTT. Translation: CASRPRQGRTDTQYF. The V and J genes are TRBV7-9 and TRBJ2-3, with TRBD1 matching over 7 bases. The CDR3 sequence is 15 residues long. The V segment lost 6 bases and the J segment 1 base; nucleotides outside the gene matches: 7. Germline CDR1 is SEHNR and CDR2 is FQNEAQ (reference sequence).

This clonotype was seen only a few times. CDR3: CASSPFPSGEQFF. CDR3 in DNA: TGTGCCAGCAGCCCGTTTCCCTCCGGGGAGCAGTTCTTC. The chain employs TRBV7-2 and TRBJ2-1, with D uncertain. The CDR3 sequence is 13 residues long. V was clipped by 5 bases and J by 10 bases, with 15 bases between them. Germline V lookup: CDR1 SGHTA, CDR2 FQGNSA. Supplemented by reference TRBV7-2 and TRBJ2-1, the full variable domain reads GAGVSQSPSNKVTEKGKDVELRCDPISGHTALYWYRQSLGQGLEFLIYFQGNSAPDKSGLPSDRFSAERTGGSVSTLTIQRTQQEDSAVYLCASSPFPSGEQFFGPGTRLTVL.

Comment on this clonotype: A much larger clone sits a single nucleotide away, making a read error possible. This chain connects TRBV29-1 to TRBJ2-5; 7 bases fit TRBD2. V shed 6 bases and J 11 bases; nucleotides not matched to a gene: 6. The germline V gene encodes CDR1 SQVTM and CDR2 ANQGSEA. The CDR3 loop spans 10 amino acids. The CDR3 region is CSVQREEQYF. Written as DNA, the CDR3 is TGCAGCGTCCAGCGGGAAGAGCAGTACTTC.

The chain uses TRBV10-2 and TRBJ1-2, with TRBD1 as a possible D gene (6 bases). Germline-derived CDR1 and CDR2 are WSHSY and SAAADI. This CDR3 is built from 15 residues. V was shortened by 2 bases and J by 3 bases, with 13 bases between the two germline ends. CDR3 coding DNA: TGCGCCAGCAGTGAGGAGTGGGGGGCGGACTATGGCTACACCTTC. Protein sequence: CASSEEWGADYGYTF.

V usage is TRBV7-6 and J usage is TRBJ2-3, with 7 bases that match TRBD2. The V gene's germline CDR1 is SGHVS and CDR2 FNYEAQ. This CDR3 is 13 amino acids long. V was clipped by 10 bases and J by 1 base; unmatched bases: 5. CDR3 sequence (DNA): TGTGCCACCGGGGCGGGGGGCACAGATACGCAGTATTTT. The encoded protein is CATGAGGTDTQYF.

The V call is TRBV11-2, the J call TRBJ1-4; D may be TRBD1 (5 bases). The CDR3 runs 13 residues. Per germline, CDR1 SGHAT and CDR2 FQNNGV. Trimming cost V 1 base and J 8 bases, with 8 bases left between them. The CDR3 nucleotides read TGTGCCAGCAGCTTAGGGACACAAGAAAAACTGTTTTTT. It codes for CASSLGTQEKLFF.

The gene calls are TRBV28 and TRBJ1-5; D possibly corresponds to TRBD1 (5 bases). The CDR3 covers 17 residues. Germline CDR1 reads MDHEN; CDR2 reads SYDVKM. Deletions cut 3 bases from V and 0 bases from J, with 15 bases between. CDR3 DNA: TGTGCCAGCAGTTTTGGGGGAGGGACGGTTAGCAATCAGCCCCAGCATTTT. It codes for CASSFGGGTVSNQPQHF.

A note on this clonotype: Its ends do not fully match the called genes, so a read error is possible. The J gene is TRBJ2-1, the V gene TRBV4-1; D unclear. The CDR3 has 13 residues. In germline, CDR1 is MGHRA, CDR2 YSYEKL. The CDR3 loop is CASSQVYYDEQFF. In DNA, the CDR3 is TGCGCCAGCAGCCAAGTCTACTACGATGAGCAGTTCTTC.

This rearrangement joins TRBV2 to TRBJ1-5; TRBD1 is a possible D gene (6 bases). The germline V gene has CDR1 SNHLY and CDR2 FYNNEI. The length of the CDR3 is 15 residues. The V and J ends lost 3 bases and 0 bases respectively, with 9 bases between them. CDR3 region: CASSDRGSSNQPQHF. The CDR3 DNA reads as TGTGCCAGCAGTGACAGGGGCTCTAGCAATCAGCCCCAGCATTTT. The whole variable domain, filled in from reference TRBV2 and TRBJ1-5, reads EPEVTQTPSHQVTQMGQEVILRCVPISNHLYFYWYRQILGQKVEFLVSFYNNEISEKSEIFDDQFSVERPDGSNFTLKIRSTKLEDSAMYFCASSDRGSSNQPQHFGDGTRLSIL.

This clonotype occurred a few times. The rearrangement links TRBV5-1 to TRBJ2-1; 7 bases fit TRBD2. Germline V gene lookup returns CDR1 SGHRS and CDR2 YFSETQ. V lost 1 base to trimming and J lost 6 bases; unmatched junction nucleotides: 4. The CDR3 length is 14 residues. This chain's CDR3 is CASSLKGGSNEQFF. The DNA of the CDR3 is TGCGCCAGCAGCTTGAAAGGCGGGAGCAATGAGCAGTTCTTC. The full variable domain, its missing parts supplied by reference TRBV5-1 and TRBJ2-1, is KAGVTQTPRYLIKTRGQQVTLSCSPISGHRSVSWYQQTPGQGLQFLFEYFSETQRNKGNFPGRFSGRQFSNSRSEMNVSTLELGDSALYLCASSLKGGSNEQFFGPGTRLTVL.

The table lists this clonotype with a count of one. The chain carries TRBV20-1 and TRBJ2-1; no reliable D call. Near its end, the DNA agrees better with TRBJ2-7, so the J call may be wrong. Per the germline V gene, CDR1 is DFQATT and CDR2 is SNEGSKA (reference sequence). The CDR3 contains 12 residues. The CDR3: CSARRQNNEQYF. CDR3 coding DNA: TGCAGTGCTAGGAGGCAAAACAATGAGCAGTACTTC.

The rearrangement links TRBV29-1 to TRBJ2-1; tentatively, D is TRBD1 or TRBD2 (6 bases each). Germline CDR1 is SQVTM and CDR2 is ANQGSEA. The ends were cut back, 4 bases at V and 0 bases at J, with 13 bases in the middle. This CDR3 comprises 15 residues. This CDR3 is CSVVGGKSSYNEQFF. DNA of the CDR3: TGCAGCGTTGTAGGGGGGAAGAGCTCCTACAATGAGCAGTTCTTC.

J is TRBJ2-4 and V is TRBV6-2 or TRBV6-3; 8 bases map to TRBD2. Near its end, the DNA agrees better with TRBJ2-5, so the J call may be wrong. Germline CDR1 is MNHEY and CDR2 is SVGEGT. The CDR3 loop spans 14 amino acids. CDR3 sequence (DNA): TGTGCCAGCAGTCCTACGGGGGGGCTAAAGACCCAGTACTTC. Its protein product is CASSPTGGLKTQYF.

With regard to this clonotype: A junction end diverges from the germline sequence, so it may reflect a read error. This rearrangement joins TRBV28 to TRBJ2-4; tentative D call: TRBD1 (6 bases). Germline V CDR1 and CDR2: MDHEN, SYDVKM. The CDR3 runs to 16 residues. The CDR3 DNA follows: TGTGCCTGCAGTCTCGGACAGCCCTTAGCCAAAAACATTCAGTACTTC. This gives the protein CACSLGQPLAKNIQYF.

This clonotype was recorded at least ten times. The chain links TRBV10-3 to TRBJ2-1; possibly TRBD1 or TRBD2 for D (5 bases each). CDR1 is ENHRY, CDR2 SYGVKD, per germline. This CDR3 contains 14 residues. The V gene lost 2 bases and the J gene lost 4 bases, with 9 bases spanning the gap. CDR3 residues: CAISERGAYNEQFF. DNA of the CDR3: TGTGCCATCAGTGAGAGAGGGGCTTACAATGAGCAGTTCTTC.

V usage is TRBV6-1 and J usage is TRBJ1-1; D not resolved. Germline V lookup: CDR1 MNHNS, CDR2 SASEGT. The CDR3 runs 13 residues. The V end lost 4 bases, the J end lost 4 bases, and 10 bases lay between the germline ends. The CDR3 here is CASSATPGTEAFF. The CDR3, as DNA: TGTGCCAGCAGTGCGACGCCAGGCACTGAAGCTTTCTTT.

This clonotype has a count of ten or more. The chain has TRBV7-9 and TRBJ2-7, with TRBD2 matching over 7 bases. The CDR3 length is 17 residues. Germline assignment: CDR1 SEHNR and CDR2 FQNEAQ (reference sequence). Trimming removed 5 bases from V and 0 bases from J; junction bases left unmatched: 13. In DNA form, the CDR3 reads TGTGCCAGCAGCCAACCCTCCGGGACTACAAACTCCTACGAGCAGTACTTC. Its translation: CASSQPSGTTNSYEQYF.